This T cell receptor beta chain was identified in a study of blood T cell repertoires in COVID-19. Libraries were prepared by immunoSEQ multiplex PCR; TCRdb keeps only in-frame clonotypes and omits some of them. Of some 150,000 clones in the sample, 80% to 90% were seen once. The CDR3 length is 17 residues. Germline loops: CDR1 SGDLS, CDR2 YYNGEE. V lost 0 bases, J lost 5 bases, and 11 bases stayed unmatched. The genes are TRBV9 and TRBJ2-5; the match to TRBD1 covers 9 bases. Specimen: peripheral blood. The origin of this receptor is a woman aged 55 to 70 with COVID-19, enrolled during active disease. The CDR3 region is CASSVAGQGNVAETQYF. In DNA, the CDR3 is TGTGCCAGCAGCGTAGCGGGACAGGGTAACGTGGCGGAGACCCAGTACTTC.